This is a list of T cell receptor beta chains from one sample in a study of T cells in Graves' hyperthyroidism and ophthalmopathy. One entry per CDR3 protein results from TCRdb running MiXCR on the multiplex PCR reads. The data show 480,000 or so distinct CDR3 sequences, roughly 45% seen once. Material for sequencing was peripheral blood or thyroid tissue (not recorded which). These receptors were obtained from an adult woman with Graves' disease, either hyperthyroidism or ophthalmopathy (not recorded which). CDR3s include the opening cysteine and the closing phenylalanine or tryptophan. D genes are given only for firm matches. Some rows mark clone size as missing; the rest say once, few, many or name a class of expanded clone.

D	length	size	V	J	CDR3	DNA
-	10	-	TRBV29-1	TRBJ1-2	CSASGDGYTF	TGCAGCGCTTCAGGGGATGGCTACACCTTC
-	14	-	TRBV20-1	TRBJ1-1	CSAHRSGSNTEAFF	TGCAGTGCCCATAGGAGTGGGTCGAACACTGAAGCTTTCTTT
TRBD1	11	-	TRBV2	TRBJ2-7	CASSPGQGVAF	TGTGCCAGCAGTCCGGGACAGGGAGTAGCCTTC
TRBD1	13	-	TRBV7-9	TRBJ2-7	CASTKDRNYEQYF	TGTGCCAGCACCAAGGACAGGAACTACGAGCAGTACTTC
TRBD2	15	-	TRBV28	TRBJ2-3	CASSQSSGSMDTQYF	TGTGCCAGCAGCCAATCGAGCGGGAGTATGGATACGCAGTATTTT
-	16	-	TRBV11-1	TRBJ1-4	CASSSRWDDEWEKLFF	TGTGCCAGCAGCTCCAGGTGGGACGACGAATGGGAAAAACTGTTTTTT
-	14	-	TRBV3-1	TRBJ1-1	CASSQDGGAAQAFF	TGTGCCAGCAGCCAAGATGGAGGGGCAGCACAAGCTTTCTTT
-	8	few	TRBV27	TRBJ2-7	CAPSEQYF	TGTGCCCCCTCCGAGCAGTACTTC
TRBD1	17	-	TRBV7-9	TRBJ1-5	CASSIAPGTGGIQPQHF	TGTGCCAGTAGTATAGCCCCCGGGACAGGGGGAATTCAGCCCCAGCATTTT
TRBD2	14	few	TRBV7-8	TRBJ2-7	CASSASGSLYEQYF	TGTGCCAGCAGCGCCAGCGGGAGCCTCTACGAGCAGTACTTC
TRBD1	14	-	TRBV7-3	TRBJ1-1	CASSSGQVLTEAFF	TGTGCCAGCAGCTCCGGACAGGTTCTGACTGAAGCTTTCTTT
-	14	few	TRBV28	TRBJ1-6	CASSFSAWDSPLHF	TGTGCCAGCAGTTTCTCGGCCTGGGATTCACCCCTCCACTTT
TRBD1	17	-	TRBV20-1	TRBJ1-1	CSARRVLAGQQVAEAFF	TGCAGTGCTAGAAGGGTTCTAGCGGGACAGCAGGTTGCTGAAGCTTTCTTT
TRBD1	15	-	TRBV11-2	TRBJ2-5	CASSLVTGGPETQYF	TGTGCCAGCAGCTTAGTTACAGGGGGGCCAGAGACCCAGTACTTC
-	16	-	TRBV7-3	TRBJ2-2	CASSPPTGHNTGELFF	TGTGCCAGCTCACCACCGACAGGCCATAACACCGGGGAGCTGTTTTTT
-	12	many	TRBV29-1	TRBJ2-5	CSVDSPGETQYF	TGCAGCGTCGACTCCCCCGGAGAGACCCAGTACTTC
-	17	many	TRBV2	TRBJ2-6	CASSALRGSAGANVLTF	TGTGCCAGCAGTGCTCTACGGGGGTCGGCTGGGGCCAACGTCCTGACTTTC
-	13	few	TRBV7-9	TRBJ1-1	CASSLGVGTEAFF	TGTGCCAGCAGCTTGGGGGTCGGCACTGAAGCTTTCTTT
-	16	-	TRBV7-2	TRBJ2-7	CASSLAAAGLPYEQYF	TGTGCCAGCAGCCTCGCCGCGGCGGGCCTCCCCTACGAGCAGTACTTC
TRBD2	15	many	TRBV5-1	TRBJ2-5	CASRAVGTRQETQYF	TGCGCCAGCAGAGCCGTGGGGACTAGGCAAGAGACCCAGTACTTC
TRBD2	15	-	TRBV7-2	TRBJ2-7	CASSLVAGNSYEQYF	TGTGCCAGCAGCTTAGTAGCGGGGAACTCCTACGAGCAGTACTTC
TRBD1	15	-	TRBV5-1	TRBJ2-7	CASSSFGDRNYEQYF	TGCGCCAGCAGCTCCTTCGGGGACAGGAACTACGAGCAGTACTTC
-	14	many	TRBV19	TRBJ2-2	CASSVLLNTGELFF	TGTGCCAGTAGTGTTCTATTAAACACCGGGGAGCTGTTTTTT
TRBD1	13	few	TRBV2	TRBJ2-3	CATAGGDGDTQYF	TGTGCCACCGCAGGGGGCGATGGGGATACGCAGTATTTT
-	13	-	TRBV29-1	TRBJ2-3	CSVRVVSTDTQYF	TGCAGCGTTCGCGTGGTTAGCACAGATACGCAGTATTTT
TRBD1	15	-	TRBV20-1	TRBJ2-7	CSAQIRDRGPYEQYF	TGCAGTGCTCAGATCCGGGACAGGGGGCCTTACGAGCAGTACTTC
-	14	many	TRBV11-2	TRBJ2-5	CASSKGPNQETQYF	TGTGCCAGCAGCAAGGGACCGAATCAAGAGACCCAGTACTTC
-	14	-	TRBV7-8	TRBJ2-7	CASSATKGSYEQYF	TGTGCCAGCAGCGCCACCAAGGGCTCCTACGAGCAGTACTTC
-	13	-	TRBV29-1	TRBJ1-2	CSVETYGRVGYTF	TGCAGCGTTGAAACTTATGGTAGGGTTGGCTACACCTTC
-	14	-	TRBV7-9	TRBJ2-7	CASSLAWGSHEQYF	TGTGCCAGCAGCTTAGCGTGGGGGAGCCACGAGCAGTACTTC
-	12	-	TRBV2	TRBJ2-7	CASSVSRAEQYF	TGTGCCAGCAGTGTTAGTAGGGCCGAGCAGTACTTC
-	15	many	TRBV3-1	TRBJ2-7	CASSQERGTTYEQYF	TGTGCCAGCAGCCAAGAGCGGGGGACAACCTACGAGCAGTACTTC
TRBD1	15	-	TRBV14	TRBJ1-4	CASSQPGQGDEKLFF	TGTGCCAGCAGCCAACCGGGACAGGGTGACGAAAAACTGTTTTTT
TRBD1	13	few	TRBV29-1	TRBJ1-3	CSFGQGEGNTIYF	TGCAGCTTCGGACAGGGAGAAGGAAACACCATATATTTT
TRBD1	14	-	TRBV24-1	TRBJ1-2	CATSGVDRDDGYTF	TGTGCCACCAGTGGCGTTGACAGGGACGATGGCTACACCTTC
TRBD1	15	many	TRBV20-1	TRBJ1-3	CSASTGVSSGNTIYF	TGCAGTGCTAGTACAGGGGTTAGCTCTGGAAACACCATATATTTT
-	11	once	TRBV30	TRBJ2-7	CVWSPNSEQYF	TGTGTCTGGAGTCCCAACAGTGAGCAGTACTTC
TRBD1	16	-	TRBV20-1	TRBJ1-5	CSARAPDRTISQPQHF	TGCAGTGCTAGAGCGCCGGACAGGACAATTTCCCAGCCCCAGCATTTT
-	13	-	TRBV12-3/TRBV12-4	TRBJ1-2	CASRKAVFRGYTF	TGTGCCTCCCGTAAAGCTGTTTTTAGGGGCTACACCTTC
TRBD1	15	-	TRBV4-2	TRBJ2-5	CASSQRTGSNQPQYF	TGTGCCAGCAGCCAAAGGACAGGGAGCAATCAGCCCCAGTACTTC
-	13	many	TRBV30	TRBJ1-1	CAWSVTGWTEAFF	TGTGCCTGGAGTGTCACGGGTTGGACTGAAGCTTTCTTT
-	15	-	TRBV15	TRBJ1-4	CATSRVGSPNEKLFF	TGTGCCACCAGCAGAGTAGGCTCCCCAAATGAAAAACTGTTTTTT
-	20	many	TRBV7-9	TRBJ2-6	CASSTHHDRTRPSGANVLTF	TGTGCCAGCAGCACCCACCACGACAGGACCCGACCGTCTGGGGCCAACGTCCTGACTTTC
-	16	many	TRBV20-1	TRBJ1-4	CSALGGGDSTNEKLFF	TGCAGTGCCCTAGGAGGAGGGGACTCAACTAATGAAAAACTGTTTTTT
-	14	few	TRBV20-1	TRBJ2-6	CSASKGSGANVLTF	TGCAGTGCTAGCAAGGGTTCCGGGGCCAACGTCCTGACTTTC
TRBD2	16	once	TRBV25-1	TRBJ2-5	CASSARGTSWRGTQYF	TGTGCCAGCAGTGCTCGTGGGACTAGCTGGCGGGGAACCCAGTACTTC
TRBD2	14	-	TRBV7-2	TRBJ2-7	CASSLLAGANEQYF	TGTGCCAGCAGCTTACTAGCGGGAGCTAATGAGCAGTACTTC
-	12	many	TRBV6-6	TRBJ1-2	CASSYPGFGYTF	TGTGCCAGCAGTTACCCGGGTTTTGGCTACACCTTC
TRBD1	15	many	TRBV19	TRBJ1-5	CASTPRRGRRQPQHF	TGTGCCAGTACCCCGAGGAGGGGGCGAAGGCAGCCCCAGCATTTT